This T cell receptor (beta chain) was sequenced during a study of cytomegalovirus exposure and HLA in healthy donors. General study results and limits: Among the CMV-associated chains, a few were confirmed in vitro as specific for CMV antigens. Cytomegalovirus-associated status was assigned to approximately 160 TCR beta chains. A highly shared variant cluster was judged a likely technical artifact. Under 20,000 TCR beta sequences were associated with HLA alleles at 0.05 false discovery rate in a later analysis.

CDR3 size: 14 residues. The V and J ends lost 0 bases and 4 bases respectively, with 10 bases between them. Germline values: CDR1 SGHDT, CDR2 YYEEEE. With 60 Vbeta and 13 Jbeta primers, the PCR was carried out. Only in-frame clones appear in the TCRdb table, and some are missing; sequencing was by immunoSEQ multiplex PCR. The table shows about 150,000 clones, with about 80% occurring only once. For this clone: Its antigen is currently unknown.

The clonotype originates from a young man in good health and CMV-seropositive. J is TRBJ1-1 and V is TRBV5-6; D may be TRBD1 (5 bases). Sequencing used PBMCs. Here the CDR3 DNA reads TGTGCCAGCAGCTTGGCCAGGGCCGCCACTGAAGCTTTCTTT. This gives the protein CASSLARAATEAFF.